The 27 T cell receptor beta chains below come from one sample, sequenced in a study of spatial heterogeneity in lung cancer (dated by TCRdb to about 2019). Study-wide findings and limitations: The tumor nonsynonymous mutation count correlated with the number of expanded alpha and beta TCRs within the tumor.

Which antigens these TCRs recognize remains unknown. The time point label on this specimen signifies: sample taken at primary tumor resection. Library preparation employed 5' RACE. The listed sequencing device is NextSeq 500. TCRdb trimmed the raw reads at Q25, called clones with MiXCR and kept productive beta chains. Duplicate CDR3 protein sequences are folded into a single record with the most common DNA and genes. The sample table shows a few hundred distinct CDR3 sequences, and 21% are seen once. The top ten hold about a sixth of the sample. The material sequenced was lung tumor tissue, taken at surgery. The source of these receptors is a male donor with early-stage non-small cell lung cancer.

Points on this clonotype: For a library built for alpha chains, this beta chain is a stray read; little rests on its size. V gene TRBV5-4 combines with J gene TRBJ2-2; maybe TRBD1 (6 bases). Per the germline V gene, CDR1 is SGHNT and CDR2 is YYREEE (reference sequence). Trimming cost V 4 bases and J 5 bases, with 12 bases left between them. The CDR3 sequence is 14 residues long. The CDR3 DNA is TGTGCCAGCAGCCCAACCACAGGGACCGGGGAGCTGTTTTTT. It specifies CASSPTTGTGELFF.

Remarks on this clonotype: This beta chain came through as a stray read in a library set up for alpha chains, and its size says little. The chain is built from TRBV5-6 and TRBJ2-3, with D perhaps TRBD1 (5 bases). V dropped 0 bases and J dropped 5 bases, with 10 bases sitting between them. Germline V gives CDR1 SGHDT, CDR2 YYEEEE. This CDR3 is built from 14 residues. The CDR3 sequence is CASSLGQGLDTQYF. The CDR3 nucleotides read TGTGCCAGCAGCTTGGGGCAGGGTTTAGATACGCAGTATTTT.

This clonotype is judged large. Found in a library prepared for alpha chains, this beta chain is an off-target read, and its abundance has little meaning. V gene TRBV7-6 combines with J gene TRBJ2-2; no definite D call. Trimming removed 1 base from V and 4 bases from J, with 7 bases in between. The CDR3 is 14 residues long. From germline, CDR1 is SGHVS and CDR2 FNYEAQ. CDR3 residues: CASSLGRTTGELFF. The DNA for the CDR3 is TGTGCCAGCAGCTTAGGTCGAACCACCGGGGAGCTGTTTTTT.

The sample holds a few counts of this clonotype. This beta chain represents an off-target read in a library built for alpha chains; its size is of limited meaning. The chain combines TRBV28 with TRBJ2-1; no definite D call. Trimming took off 3 bases at V and 5 bases at J, with 2 bases between the two ends. Looked up from germline, CDR1 is MDHEN and CDR2 is SYDVKM. This CDR3 has 11 residues. For the CDR3, the DNA is TGTGCCAGCAGTTTGAACAATGAGCAGTTCTTC. Protein sequence: CASSLNNEQFF.

As to this clonotype: Being off target in a library aimed at alpha chains, this beta chain has a size of little meaning. The CDR3 sequence is CAWNRRSGANVLTF. CDR3 DNA sequence: TGTGCCTGGAACCGACGCTCTGGGGCCAACGTCCTGACTTTC. The chain is built from TRBV30 and TRBJ2-6; no clear D gene. CDR3 size: 14 residues. Trimming pared 4 bases from V and 0 bases from J, leaving 7 bases between. Looked up from germline, CDR1 is GTSNPN and CDR2 is SVGIG (reference sequence).

This clonotype is deemed hyperexpanded. This beta chain is an unintended read in a library built for alpha chains; its size means little. This chain joins TRBV7-2 and TRBJ2-1, with 8 nucleotides matching TRBD2. Germline V CDR1 and CDR2: SGHTA, FQGNSA. V dropped 4 bases and J dropped 7; count of bases not matched to a gene: 3. This CDR3 has 13 residues. In DNA form, the CDR3 reads TGTGCCAGCAGCTACTCGGGGGGGAATGAGCAGTTCTTC. As protein: CASSYSGGNEQFF.

This clonotype was detected only a few times. A library made for alpha chains picked up this beta chain off target, so its size means little. The chain is built from TRBV7-3 and TRBJ2-7; no definite D call. Deletions cut 3 bases from V and 7 bases from J, with 16 bases between. This CDR3 is 14 amino acids long. In germline, CDR1 is SGHTA, CDR2 FQGTGA. In nucleotides, the CDR3 is TGTGCCAGCAGCTTTTGGCTGGGCTTCTTGGAGCAGTACTTC. Its protein product is CASSFWLGFLEQYF.

This clonotype was seen more than once but under ten times. A library prepared for alpha chains yielded this beta chain as an off-target read; its size is of little meaning. The chain combines TRBV5-4 with TRBJ2-1; D not resolved. Looked up from germline, CDR1 is SGHNT and CDR2 is YYREEE (reference sequence). V shed 3 bases and J shed 8 bases, with 12 bases lying between them. This CDR3 is built from 13 residues. CDR3 nucleotide sequence: TGTGCCAGCAGCTCCCTCGATTCCCATGAGCAGTTCTTC. Encoded protein: CASSSLDSHEQFF. Complete variable domain (other parts from reference TRBV5-4 and TRBJ2-1): ETGVTQSPTHLIKTRGQQVTLRCSSQSGHNTVSWYQQALGQGPQFIFQYYREEENGRGNFPPRFSGLQFPNYSSELNVNALELDDSALYLCASSSLDSHEQFFGPGTRLTVL.

This clonotype was observed a single time. Being off target in a library aimed at alpha chains, this beta chain has a size of little meaning. The chain carries TRBV4-2 and TRBJ2-2; D is uncertain. The V gene's germline CDR1 is LGHNA and CDR2 YNFKEQ. The CDR3 length is 14 residues. V was cut by 4 bases and J by 2 bases, with 8 bases left in between. Written as DNA, the CDR3 is TGTGCCAGCAGCCGCGAGGAAAACACCGGGGAGCTGTTTTTT. Residues: CASSREENTGELFF.

This clonotype showed up just a few times. A library made for alpha chains picked up this beta chain off target, so its size means little. The J gene is TRBJ2-5, the V gene TRBV7-8, with a possible D match to TRBD2 (6 bases). V dropped 0 bases and J dropped 7 bases, with 12 bases sitting between them. Germline CDR1 and CDR2: SGHVS and FQNEAQ. This CDR3 contains 14 residues. The chain's CDR3 is CASSLAEGVMTQYF. As DNA, the CDR3 is TGTGCCAGCAGCTTAGCGGAGGGAGTCATGACCCAGTACTTC.

This clonotype is judged large. This beta chain appears as a stray read in a library generated for alpha chains; its size is not informative. This chain uses TRBV7-2 with TRBJ2-5; the D is unclear. The CDR3 runs to 14 residues. Germline V gives CDR1 SGHTA, CDR2 FQGNSA. Trimming stripped 3 bases from V and 5 bases from J, with 13 bases between. CDR3 nucleotides: TGTGCCAGCAGCTTGGGAAGATCTCGGGAGACCCAGTACTTC. Translating it yields CASSLGRSRETQYF. The entire variable domain, with the rest obtained from reference TRBV7-2 and TRBJ2-5, is as follows: GAGVSQSPSNKVTEKGKDVELRCDPISGHTALYWYRQSLGQGLEFLIYFQGNSAPDKSGLPSDRFSAERTGGSVSTLTIQRTQQEDSAVYLCASSLGRSRETQYFGPGTRLLVL.

About this clonotype itself: The library was prepared for alpha chains; this beta chain is a stray read, so its frequency means little. The chain joins TRBV7-2 to TRBJ1-5; D is uncertain. This CDR3 is built from 14 residues. Trimming left V 5 bases short and J 2 bases short, with 10 bases between. Looked up from germline, CDR1 is SGHTA and CDR2 is FQGNSA. CDR3 residues: CASSILPGNQPQHF. In DNA, the CDR3 is TGTGCCAGCAGCATCCTCCCCGGCAATCAGCCCCAGCATTTT.

About this clonotype: This beta chain appears as a stray read in a library generated for alpha chains; its size is not informative. This chain uses TRBV12-3 or TRBV12-4 with TRBJ2-1; 9 bases fit TRBD1. CDR3 length: 13 residues. V shed 4 bases, J shed 9 bases, and the junction held 4 bases outside the gene matches. The CDR3 loop is CASSWGQGREQFF. CDR3 DNA: TGTGCCAGCAGTTGGGGACAGGGTCGTGAGCAGTTCTTC.

The table lists this clonotype with a few counts. Since the library was made to target alpha chains, this beta chain is a stray read and its abundance is not meaningful. The V and J genes are TRBV5-1 and TRBJ2-6; D remains unclear. CDR3 length: 13 residues. V gave up 1 base and J gave up 3 bases, with 2 bases separating them. Germline CDR1 is SGHRS and CDR2 is YFSETQ. For the CDR3, the DNA is TGCGCCAGCAGCTTGTTTGGGGCCAACGTCCTGACTTTC. It specifies CASSLFGANVLTF.

On this clonotype itself: This beta chain turned up in a library designed for alpha chains; as an off-target read, its abundance says little. The chain has TRBV23-1 and TRBJ2-5; tentatively, D is TRBD1 (6 bases). TRBV23-1 is an ORF for which the function is uncertain. Trimming took 6 bases from V and 7 from J, leaving 18 bases between them. This CDR3 contains 14 residues. The CDR3 protein is CASSRDKTLGTQYF. The CDR3, as DNA: TGCGCCAGCAGCCGGGACAAAACCTTAGGGACCCAGTACTTC.

This clonotype is hyperexpanded (1% or more) within its sample. Being off target in a library aimed at alpha chains, this beta chain has a size of little meaning. V gene TRBV7-8 combines with J gene TRBJ2-7, with D tentatively TRBD1 (6 bases). Germline-derived CDR1 and CDR2 are SGHVS and FQNEAQ. Trimming cost V 5 bases and J 2 bases, with 16 bases left between them. This CDR3 region has 15 residues. The CDR3 DNA follows: TGTGCCAGCAGCCCAAGGACAGAGGGGGCCTACGAGCAGTACTTC. This sequence encodes CASSPRTEGAYEQYF. The full variable domain, its missing parts supplied by reference TRBV7-8 and TRBJ2-7, is GAGVSQSPRYKVAKRGQDVALRCDPISGHVSLFWYQQALGQGPEFLTYFQNEAQLDKSGLPSDRFFAERPEGSVSTLKIQRTQQEDSAVYLCASSPRTEGAYEQYFGPGTRLTVT.

Remarks on this clonotype: This beta chain is off target for a library built for alpha chains, so its abundance means little. The rearrangement links TRBV28 to TRBJ2-7, with 7 positions matching TRBD1. The length of the CDR3 is 12 residues. Germline CDR1 reads MDHEN; CDR2 reads SYDVKM. With V trimmed by 3 bases and J by 5 bases, 1 base remained unmatched. The CDR3 is CASSFTGDEQYF. The CDR3 nucleotides read TGTGCCAGCAGTTTTACAGGGGACGAGCAGTACTTC.

About this clonotype: This beta chain is a stray read from a library made for alpha chains; its abundance is not meaningful. CDR3 DNA: TGTGCCAGCACCCAGAGACTAGCGGGCACAGATACGCAGTATTTT. Translated, it gives CASTQRLAGTDTQYF. The rearrangement links TRBV3-1 to TRBJ2-3; 9 bases map to TRBD2. The CDR3 spans 15 residues. Germline V CDR1 and CDR2: LGHDT, YNNKEL (reference sequence). Trimming took 7 bases from V and 1 from J; bases not matched to a gene: 6.

A remark on this clonotype: The size of this beta chain means little, since it is a stray read in a library made for alpha chains. This chain uses TRBV18 with TRBJ2-7; 8 nucleotides match TRBD2. CDR1 is KGHSH, CDR2 LQKENI, per germline. Trimming took 4 bases from V and 5 from J; bases not matched to a gene: 4. The length of the CDR3 is 13 residues. The CDR3 spells CASSRGLADEQYF. The CDR3 region has the DNA TGTGCCAGCTCACGAGGACTAGCAGACGAGCAGTACTTC.

This clonotype is large (0.1 to 1%). Within a library made for alpha chains, this beta chain is off target, and its count is uninformative. CDR3 amino acids: CASSLTNTGELFF. CDR3 coding DNA: TGTGCCAGCAGTCTAACGAACACCGGGGAGCTGTTTTTT. The V call is TRBV12-3 or TRBV12-4, the J call TRBJ2-2; D uncertain. V was trimmed by 5 bases and J by 0 bases, leaving 4 bases between them. There are 13 residues in the CDR3.

Concerning this clonotype: The library was prepared for alpha chains; this beta chain is a stray read, so its frequency means little. The V call is TRBV20-1, the J call TRBJ2-1; D unclear. CDR3 length: 12 residues. The germline gives CDR1 DFQATT, CDR2 SNEGSKA (reference sequence). The V end was cut by 4 bases, the J end by 7 bases, with 11 bases between. CDR3 sequence: CSAKPIPNEQFF. The CDR3 bases are TGCAGTGCTAAACCAATTCCGAATGAGCAGTTCTTC.

This clonotype is labeled as large. This beta chain is a stray read from a library made for alpha chains; its abundance is not meaningful. The chain carries TRBV7-8 and TRBJ2-5; maybe TRBD1 (5 bases). V was pared by 5 bases and J by 5 bases, with 18 bases between. Germline CDR1 is SGHVS and CDR2 is FQNEAQ. The CDR3 sequence is 15 residues long. CDR3 sequence (DNA): TGTGCCAGCAGCCCCTGGGTACAGGCCTCTGAGACCCAGTACTTC. This codes for CASSPWVQASETQYF.

On this clonotype itself: As an off-target read in a library built for alpha chains, this beta chain has a frequency of little significance. The chain joins TRBV29-1 to TRBJ2-7; the D gene is possibly TRBD2 (5 bases). This CDR3 contains 12 residues. V was cut by 4 bases and J by 2 bases, with 9 bases left in between. CDR1 is SQVTM, CDR2 ANQGSEA, per germline. This chain's CDR3 is CSVGRDAYEQYF. CDR3 bases: TGCAGCGTTGGACGGGATGCCTACGAGCAGTACTTC.

This clonotype is deemed large. The library was designed around alpha chains, so this beta chain is a stray read whose abundance carries little weight. The rearrangement joins TRBV7-2 to TRBJ1-1, with a possible D match to TRBD1 (6 bases). Germline CDR1 and CDR2: SGHTA and FQGNSA. Between the trimmed V and J ends, which lost 4 bases and 4 bases, there was a span of 13 bases. The CDR3 totals 14 residues. The CDR3 DNA reads as TGTGCCAGCAGCTGGGGGCCGAAGACCACTGAAGCTTTCTTT. Protein: CASSWGPKTTEAFF.

To note about this clonotype: Being off target in a library aimed at alpha chains, this beta chain has a size of little meaning. The V gene is TRBV20-1, the J gene TRBJ2-5, with D possibly being TRBD1 (6 bases). V lost 5 bases and J 3 bases, leaving 10 bases between the germline ends. There are 12 residues in the CDR3. The germline V gene encodes CDR1 DFQATT and CDR2 SNEGSKA (reference sequence). CDR3 sequence reads: CSAHGGEETQYF. Here the CDR3 DNA reads TGCAGTGCTCATGGGGGCGAAGAGACCCAGTACTTC.

This clonotype rates as large. The size of this beta chain means little, since it is a stray read in a library made for alpha chains. This chain joins TRBV29-1 and TRBJ2-3; D remains unclear. The V end was cut by 3 bases, the J end by 0 bases, with 10 bases between. CDR3 length equals 14 residues. The germline gives CDR1 SQVTM, CDR2 ANQGSEA. CDR3: CSVDGQESTDTQYF. The CDR3 DNA sequence: TGCAGCGTTGACGGTCAGGAGAGCACAGATACGCAGTATTTT.

With regard to this clonotype: This beta chain lies outside the target of a library built for alpha chains; its clone size means little. The V gene is TRBV29-1, the J gene TRBJ2-5; D may correspond to TRBD1 or TRBD2 (5 bases each). The CDR3 has 13 residues. Looked up from germline, CDR1 is SQVTM and CDR2 is ANQGSEA. V was shortened by 5 bases and J by 5 bases, with 15 bases between the two germline ends. CDR3 coding DNA: TGCAGCGTTTTATCCTTGGGGACGGAGACCCAGTACTTC. Translation gives CSVLSLGTETQYF.